This is a list of T cell receptor beta chains from one sample in a study of T-cell memory formation after mild COVID-19. TCRdb processed the 5' RACE reads anew with MiXCR; each CDR3 protein has one entry. The sample holds about 150,000 distinct CDR3 sequences; around 25% are singletons and the top ten take around a quarter. The sequenced sample consisted of PBMCs or a T cell subset sorted from them (not recorded which). All receptors derive from an adult woman who had mild COVID-19 (a few samples of this study predate the infection). Cell type and time point are not known. Both conserved end residues are part of each CDR3. Fields, in order: CDR3 DNA, CDR3 protein, V gene, clone size, D gene, J gene. The D gene is left open where the match is weak. Clone size is stated in some rows and not others, as once, few, many or a class when expanded.

cdr3_nt: TGTGCCAGCAGGGGAGGGGGCACAGATACGCAGTATTTT
cdr3_aa: CASRGGGTDTQYF
v_call: TRBV7-2
clone_size: few
d_call: TRBD2
j_call: TRBJ2-3

cdr3_nt: TGCGCCAGCAGCCAAGCAGGGATCTCCTACGAGCAGTACTTC
cdr3_aa: CASSQAGISYEQYF
v_call: TRBV4-1
clone_size: .
d_call: .
j_call: TRBJ2-7

cdr3_nt: TGCAGCGTTGAAGATCCGGAGGAAAGGGTAGGCGAGACCCAGTACTTC
cdr3_aa: CSVEDPEERVGETQYF
v_call: TRBV29-1
clone_size: .
d_call: .
j_call: TRBJ2-5

cdr3_nt: TGTGCCAGCAGCTCCTACGACAGGGCGCTCTCGAACACCGGGGAGCTGTTTTTT
cdr3_aa: CASSSYDRALSNTGELFF
v_call: TRBV5-5
clone_size: few
d_call: TRBD1
j_call: TRBJ2-2

cdr3_nt: TGCGCCAGCAGCTTGGAGTTCGACATCGACACAGATACGCAGTATTTT
cdr3_aa: CASSLEFDIDTDTQYF
v_call: TRBV5-1
clone_size: .
d_call: .
j_call: TRBJ2-3

cdr3_nt: TGTGCTAGTGGTTTCGGACAGGGGGGCACTGAAGCTTTCTTT
cdr3_aa: CASGFGQGGTEAFF
v_call: TRBV12-5
clone_size: few
d_call: TRBD1
j_call: TRBJ1-1

cdr3_nt: TGTGCCAGCAGCCCCCGGAGCGGTGAGCAGTTCTTC
cdr3_aa: CASSPRSGEQFF
v_call: TRBV5-6
clone_size: few
d_call: .
j_call: TRBJ2-1

cdr3_nt: TGCAGCGTTGTGGTAGCGGGTTACAATGAGCAGTTCTTC
cdr3_aa: CSVVVAGYNEQFF
v_call: TRBV29-1
clone_size: .
d_call: TRBD2
j_call: TRBJ2-1

cdr3_nt: TGTGCCAGTAGTATTATGCTAGCGGGGGATGAGCAGTTCTTC
cdr3_aa: CASSIMLAGDEQFF
v_call: TRBV19
clone_size: .
d_call: TRBD2
j_call: TRBJ2-1

cdr3_nt: TGCGCCAGCAGCCCTACAGGAGCAACTAATGAAAAACTGTTTTTT
cdr3_aa: CASSPTGATNEKLFF
v_call: TRBV5-1
clone_size: few
d_call: .
j_call: TRBJ1-4

cdr3_nt: TGTGCCAGCATGGGCGGATCCTACAATGAGCAGTTCTTC
cdr3_aa: CASMGGSYNEQFF
v_call: TRBV27
clone_size: .
d_call: .
j_call: TRBJ2-1

cdr3_nt: TGTGCCAGCAGCGCCAATGGGCTCGATGGCTACACCTTC
cdr3_aa: CASSANGLDGYTF
v_call: TRBV5-4
clone_size: few
d_call: .
j_call: TRBJ1-2

cdr3_nt: TGCAGCGTTGTGGCGACGGAGGGGAACACTGAAGCTTTCTTT
cdr3_aa: CSVVATEGNTEAFF
v_call: TRBV29-1
clone_size: .
d_call: .
j_call: TRBJ1-1

cdr3_nt: TGTGCCAGCAGTTTTTCCGTCCTAGCGGGGGGGCCTGTCGCAGATACGCAGTATTTT
cdr3_aa: CASSFSVLAGGPVADTQYF
v_call: TRBV12-3/TRBV12-4
clone_size: .
d_call: TRBD2
j_call: TRBJ2-3

cdr3_nt: TGTGCCAGCAGTCAGGACAGACGAAGCTACACCTTC
cdr3_aa: CASSQDRRSYTF
v_call: TRBV2
clone_size: .
d_call: .
j_call: TRBJ1-2

cdr3_nt: TGTGCCAGCAGCTCCCAGGGTCTATCTAACTATGGCTACACCTTC
cdr3_aa: CASSSQGLSNYGYTF
v_call: TRBV7-9
clone_size: .
d_call: .
j_call: TRBJ1-2

cdr3_nt: TGTGCCAGCAGCTTAAATGGGGTCTACACAGATACGCAGTATTTT
cdr3_aa: CASSLNGVYTDTQYF
v_call: TRBV7-3
clone_size: .
d_call: .
j_call: TRBJ2-3

cdr3_nt: TGTGCCAGCAGCGTAGCAGAAACGCGACTCACAGAGATCTCTAACTATGGCTACACCTTC
cdr3_aa: CASSVAETRLTEISNYGYTF
v_call: TRBV9
clone_size: .
d_call: .
j_call: TRBJ1-2

cdr3_nt: TGTGCCAGCAGCGCCGGGACTACTACTGAGCAGTTCTTC
cdr3_aa: CASSAGTTTEQFF
v_call: TRBV5-6
clone_size: few
d_call: TRBD2
j_call: TRBJ2-1

cdr3_nt: TGTGCCAGCAGCTATACAGGGAACACCGGGGAGCTGTTTTTT
cdr3_aa: CASSYTGNTGELFF
v_call: TRBV3-1
clone_size: once
d_call: .
j_call: TRBJ2-2

cdr3_nt: TGTGCCAGCAGCGTCTCAGGGTTCGAGACCCAGTACTTC
cdr3_aa: CASSVSGFETQYF
v_call: TRBV7-8
clone_size: .
d_call: .
j_call: TRBJ2-5

cdr3_nt: TGCGCCAGCAGCCCTGGGACAGGGGGGGACTTGGCCTCGGCCAAAAACATTCAGTACTTC
cdr3_aa: CASSPGTGGDLASAKNIQYF
v_call: TRBV4-3
clone_size: once
d_call: TRBD1
j_call: TRBJ2-4

cdr3_nt: TGTGCTTCTCGGGCGAGCGGGAGACCCGAGCAGTACTTC
cdr3_aa: CASRASGRPEQYF
v_call: TRBV10-3
clone_size: .
d_call: TRBD2
j_call: TRBJ2-7

cdr3_nt: TGTGCCAGCAGCTTGATCACCAGTAAACCGGCTTTCTTT
cdr3_aa: CASSLITSKPAFF
v_call: TRBV7-2
clone_size: .
d_call: .
j_call: TRBJ1-1

cdr3_nt: TGCAGCGTCGACCGGGACAACTCCTATGGCTACACCTTC
cdr3_aa: CSVDRDNSYGYTF
v_call: TRBV29-1
clone_size: .
d_call: .
j_call: TRBJ1-2

cdr3_nt: TGTGCCAGCAGCCGATTGTTGGGCGGGGAGCAGTTCTTC
cdr3_aa: CASSRLLGGEQFF
v_call: TRBV6-5
clone_size: few
d_call: .
j_call: TRBJ2-1

cdr3_nt: TGTGCCAGCACCCGACTAGCGGGAGGCCCTAGCACAGATACGCAGTATTTT
cdr3_aa: CASTRLAGGPSTDTQYF
v_call: TRBV11-3
clone_size: .
d_call: TRBD2
j_call: TRBJ2-3

cdr3_nt: TGTGCCAGCAGCCCCCCCGTGGCCTCACCGGGGGCTGAAGCTTTCTTT
cdr3_aa: CASSPPVASPGAEAFF
v_call: TRBV7-9
clone_size: few
d_call: .
j_call: TRBJ1-1

cdr3_nt: TGTGCCACCAGGGCCGGGGGAGGCAATCAGCCCCAGCATTTT
cdr3_aa: CATRAGGGNQPQHF
v_call: TRBV12-3/TRBV12-4
clone_size: few
d_call: .
j_call: TRBJ1-5

cdr3_nt: TGTGCCAGCAGGCCTGGGACGGCGAACTCCTACGAGCAGTACTTC
cdr3_aa: CASRPGTANSYEQYF
v_call: TRBV6-5
clone_size: few
d_call: .
j_call: TRBJ2-7

cdr3_nt: TGTGCCAGCAGCCTCCGGGACAGGAGGACGAGCGGCTACACCTTC
cdr3_aa: CASSLRDRRTSGYTF
v_call: TRBV3-1
clone_size: .
d_call: TRBD1
j_call: TRBJ1-2

cdr3_nt: TGTGCCAGCAGCCAAGTCGAAAGGGGTGGCACTGAAGCTTTCTTT
cdr3_aa: CASSQVERGGTEAFF
v_call: TRBV4-2
clone_size: few
d_call: .
j_call: TRBJ1-1

cdr3_nt: TGTGCCAGCAGCCCTGGAGTAGCGGGCCCCGAGCAGTTCTTC
cdr3_aa: CASSPGVAGPEQFF
v_call: TRBV11-2
clone_size: .
d_call: TRBD2
j_call: TRBJ2-1

cdr3_nt: TGTGCCAGCAGCTTAGGGGAAGGGTCAGACGAGCAGTACTTC
cdr3_aa: CASSLGEGSDEQYF
v_call: TRBV7-9
clone_size: few
d_call: .
j_call: TRBJ2-7

cdr3_nt: TGCAGTGCCGCGACAGACACCGGGGAGCTGTTTTTT
cdr3_aa: CSAATDTGELFF
v_call: TRBV20-1
clone_size: .
d_call: .
j_call: TRBJ2-2

cdr3_nt: TGTGCCAGCAGTTTGGGGGGCAGGGGCGAGCAGTACTTC
cdr3_aa: CASSLGGRGEQYF
v_call: TRBV12-3/TRBV12-4
clone_size: few
d_call: .
j_call: TRBJ2-7

cdr3_nt: TGTGCCAGCAGCTGGGGCTCTGGGGCCAACGTCCTGACTTTC
cdr3_aa: CASSWGSGANVLTF
v_call: TRBV27
clone_size: .
d_call: .
j_call: TRBJ2-6